Following are 18 T cell receptor beta chains from one sample sequenced in a study of blood T cell repertoires in COVID-19. The protocol was immunoSEQ multiplex PCR, while the TCRdb copy is restricted to in-frame clones and leaves out a portion. Of about 190,000 clones detected, roughly 81% appear once; the ten largest clones hold 5.1%. Sequenced sample: peripheral blood. These receptors all come from a woman aged 70 to 79 with active or convalescent COVID-19.

The V call is TRBV5-1, the J call TRBJ2-2, with D possibly being TRBD2 (6 bases). Between the trimmed V and J ends, which lost 4 bases and 4 bases, there was a span of 20 bases. The CDR3 is made up of 17 amino acids. CDR1 and CDR2 from the germline V gene are SGHRS and YFSETQ. This chain's CDR3 is CASSPRRGRGSTGELFF. CDR3 nucleotide sequence: TGCGCCAGCAGCCCGAGGAGGGGTCGGGGAAGCACCGGGGAGCTGTTTTTT.

This sequence joins TRBV11-2 and TRBJ2-3, with TRBD1 identical over 12 bases. Germline V gene data show CDR1 as SGHAT and CDR2 as FQNNGV. This CDR3 contains 18 residues. The V gene end was trimmed by 4 bases and the J gene end by 0 bases; junction bases not matched to a gene: 8. CDR3: CASSSPGTGGLSTDTQYF. In DNA, the CDR3 is TGTGCCAGCAGCTCCCCCGGGACAGGGGGCCTAAGCACAGATACGCAGTATTTT. Full variable domain (outside the CDR3, taken from reference TRBV11-2 and TRBJ2-3): EAGVAQSPRYKIIEKRQSVAFWCNPISGHATLYWYQQILGQGPKLLIQFQNNGVVDDSQLPKDRFSAERLKGVDSTLKIQPAKLEDSAVYLCASSSPGTGGLSTDTQYFGPGTRLTVL.

The sample holds a few counts of this clone. This chain joins TRBV5-1 and TRBJ1-6; 7 nucleotides match TRBD1. Looked up from germline, CDR1 is SGHRS and CDR2 is YFSETQ. V dropped 0 bases and J dropped 9; count of bases not matched to a gene: 6. This CDR3 has 15 amino acids. CDR3 nucleotide sequence: TGCGCCAGCAGCTTGGGACAGGGTACCGGTTCACCCCTCCACTTT. This gives the protein CASSLGQGTGSPLHF.

V and J are TRBV3-1 (or the pseudogene TRBV3-2) and TRBJ2-1, with D perhaps TRBD2 (6 bases). This CDR3 is 15 amino acids long. Trimming left V 1 base short and J 8 bases short, with 15 bases between. The V gene's germline CDR1 is LGHDT and CDR2 YNNKEL (reference sequence). In DNA, the CDR3 is TGTGCCAGCAGCCAAGCTAGCGAGTCGTTAGATGAGCAGTTCTTC. Translating it yields CASSQASESLDEQFF.

The chain combines TRBV9 with TRBJ2-1; D gene uncertain. The germline V gene encodes CDR1 SGDLS and CDR2 YYNGEE. The V gene lost 0 bases and the J gene lost 9 bases, with 7 bases spanning the gap. This CDR3 is built from 12 residues. The CDR3 is CASSVGRSEQFF. CDR3 DNA sequence: TGTGCCAGCAGCGTAGGAAGGAGTGAGCAGTTCTTC.

The rearrangement uses TRBV25-1 and TRBJ1-2, with D perhaps matching TRBD1 (5 bases). There are 17 residues in the CDR3. Germline CDR1 and CDR2: MGHDK and SYGVNS. V lost 1 base and J 5 bases, leaving 20 bases between the germline ends. The CDR3 coding sequence is TGTGCCAGCAGTGAATTGGGGACCTCAGTAGGACTATATGGCTACACCTTC. Residues: CASSELGTSVGLYGYTF.

V usage is TRBV28 and J usage is TRBJ1-3; weak D call: TRBD1 (6 bases). CDR1 MDHEN and CDR2 SYDVKM come from the germline V gene. The V gene lost 2 bases and the J gene lost 5 bases, with 13 bases spanning the gap. The CDR3 consists of 15 residues. The CDR3 bases are TGTGCCAGCAGTTTAGGCGGGGGGGCTCGAAACACCATATATTTT. This encodes CASSLGGGARNTIYF.

The J gene is TRBJ2-2, the V gene TRBV29-1; 7 nucleotides match TRBD2. Looked up from germline, CDR1 is SQVTM and CDR2 is ANQGSEA. The V gene end was trimmed by 8 bases and the J gene end by 0 bases; junction bases not matched to a gene: 15. The CDR3 loop spans 17 amino acids. The chain's CDR3 is CSTKGMASGANTGELFF. The CDR3 coding sequence is TGCAGCACCAAGGGGATGGCTAGCGGAGCGAACACCGGGGAGCTGTTTTTT.

This sequence joins TRBV20-1 and TRBJ2-2; 10 positions match TRBD2. The CDR3 is 16 residues long. Germline CDR1 reads DFQATT; CDR2 reads SNEGSKA (reference sequence). Trimming took 3 bases from V and 6 from J; bases not matched to a gene: 10. The CDR3 loop reads CSASRAGGPNSGELFF. CDR3 sequence (DNA): TGCAGTGCTAGTAGAGCGGGAGGGCCGAATTCCGGGGAGCTGTTTTTT.

This chain connects TRBV10-1 to TRBJ2-1; 8 positions agree with TRBD2. Germline trimming cut 4 bases from V and 6 bases from J; bases unmatched to any gene: 8. Germline V gene data show CDR1 as WNHNN and CDR2 as SYGVQD (reference sequence). The CDR3 consists of 15 residues. CDR3 coding DNA: TGCGCCAGCAGTGGCGCCCGGGGGGGCTTCAATGAGCAGTTCTTC. Translated, it gives CASSGARGGFNEQFF.

This chain joins TRBV19 and TRBJ2-3, with 8 positions matching TRBD2. CDR1 and CDR2 from the germline V gene are LNHDA and SQIVND (reference sequence). V was pared by 5 bases and J by 3 bases, with 19 bases of the junction left unmatched. The CDR3 totals 19 residues. In DNA form, the CDR3 reads TGTGCCAGTAGTCCAAACCTCGGGACTAGGATTGAGGGGACAGATACGCAGTATTTT. Translating gives CASSPNLGTRIEGTDTQYF.

This rearrangement joins TRBV7-9 to TRBJ1-2; maybe TRBD1 (5 bases). Germline V gives CDR1 SEHNR, CDR2 FQNEAQ (reference sequence). Between the trimmed V and J ends, which lost 4 bases and 5 bases, there was a span of 17 bases. CDR3 length equals 15 residues. CDR3 region: CASSSFRDRAYGYTF. The CDR3 nucleotides are TGTGCCAGCAGCTCCTTCCGAGACAGAGCTTATGGCTACACCTTC. Full variable domain (rest looked up from reference TRBV7-9 and TRBJ1-2): DTGVSQNPRHKITKRGQNVTFRCDPISEHNRLYWYRQTLGQGPEFLTYFQNEAQLEKSRLLSDRFSAERPKGSFSTLEIQRTEQGDSAMYLCASSSFRDRAYGYTFGSGTRLTVV.

The chain combines TRBV2 with TRBJ1-1; D gene unclear. The CDR3 totals 13 residues. CDR1 and CDR2 (germline): SNHLY, FYNNEI. With 0 bases removed from V and 10 bases from J, the gap between germline ends came to 12 bases. CDR3 sequence: CASSEARRGGAFF. The DNA of the CDR3 is TGTGCCAGCAGTGAAGCGCGGCGGGGAGGAGCTTTCTTT.

The rearrangement joins TRBV5-1 to TRBJ1-1; D is ambiguous. Trimming stripped 0 bases from V and 6 bases from J, with 12 bases between. Germline assignment: CDR1 SGHRS and CDR2 YFSETQ. The CDR3 loop spans 14 amino acids. In nucleotides, the CDR3 is TGCGCCAGCAGCTTGGCCAATTCGGTCTCTGAAGCTTTCTTT. The encoded protein is CASSLANSVSEAFF.

This sequence joins TRBV6-5 and TRBJ2-2, with D unresolved. The CDR3 runs to 15 residues. V lost 0 bases to trimming and J lost 4 bases, with 9 bases between them. Germline V lookup: CDR1 MNHEY, CDR2 SVGAGI. CDR3 nucleotides: TGTGCCAGCAGTTACTCCCTACCGGTCACCGGGGAGCTGTTTTTT. Protein: CASSYSLPVTGELFF.

The chain links TRBV28 to TRBJ2-2, with 8 bases lining up with TRBD2. Germline trimming cut 9 bases from V and 5 bases from J; bases unmatched to any gene: 17. Germline V lookup: CDR1 MDHEN, CDR2 SYDVKM. The CDR3 extends over 17 amino acids. DNA of the CDR3: TGTGCCAGTAACCTCCTCGGGAGCGGGAGAGGTACCGGGGAGCTGTTTTTT. Protein sequence: CASNLLGSGRGTGELFF.

The chain joins TRBV5-1 to TRBJ2-7; 15 positions match TRBD2. Germline trimming cut 4 bases from V and 0 bases from J; bases unmatched to any gene: 11. CDR3 size: 19 residues. The germline CDR1 and CDR2 sequences are SGHRS and YFSETQ. CDR3 sequence: CASSRNGLAGGPSSYEQYF. CDR3 bases: TGCGCCAGCAGCCGGAATGGACTAGCGGGAGGGCCCTCCTCCTACGAGCAGTACTTC.

This clone was seen more than once but under ten times. J is TRBJ2-1 and V is TRBV15, with a weak D call TRBD2 (5 bases). This CDR3 has 12 residues. Germline V CDR1 and CDR2: LNHNV, YYDKDF (reference sequence). Trimming stripped 6 bases from V and 8 bases from J, with 11 bases between. The chain's CDR3 is CATRSTRDEQFF. CDR3 nucleotide sequence: TGTGCCACCAGATCTACTAGGGATGAGCAGTTCTTC.